This TCR beta chain was observed in a study of cytomegalovirus exposure and HLA in healthy donors. Study at large: As an earlier analysis found, 150 million to 200 million T cells yielded about 120 million unique TCR beta sequences.

The PCR contained 60 Vbeta and 13 Jbeta primers. Here immunoSEQ multiplex PCR was the method, and the copy in TCRdb shows in-frame clones only, minus some. Among around 200,000 clones, around 68% were seen once, and the ten largest hold around 2.9%. When sampled, the donors appeared nominally healthy, though they likely had unrecorded immune exposures. The V and J ends lost 3 bases and 1 base respectively, with 11 bases between them. Germline V gives CDR1 MRHNA, CDR2 SNTAGT. The CDR3 totals 15 residues. This clone was observed a single time. What was sequenced was PBMCs. The origin of this receptor is a man in his forties in good health and CMV-seronegative. The chain couples TRBV6-4 to TRBJ2-3; no reliable D call. The CDR3 DNA reads TGTGCCAGCAGTGAAGAGGCCCTGGGCACAGATACGCAGTATTTT. It translates to CASSEEALGTDTQYF.